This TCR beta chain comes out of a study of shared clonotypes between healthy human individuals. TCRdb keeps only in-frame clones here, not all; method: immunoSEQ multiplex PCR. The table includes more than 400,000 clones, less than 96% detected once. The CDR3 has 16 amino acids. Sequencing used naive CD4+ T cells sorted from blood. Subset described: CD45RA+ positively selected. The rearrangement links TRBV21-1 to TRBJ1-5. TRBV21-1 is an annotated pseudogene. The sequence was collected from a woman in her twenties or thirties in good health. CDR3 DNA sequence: TGTGCCAGCAGCAAACCTACCTGGTTGAGCTATCAGCCCCAGCATTTT. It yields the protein CASSKPTWLSYQPQHF.